This record looks at one T cell receptor beta chain sequence and its context. What antigen it recognizes has not been identified. The input lacks base qualities; no much larger clone sits a single base away. V is pared back by 0 bases and J by 2 bases, with 14 bases lying between the germline termini. Measured from the cysteine to the phenylalanine, the CDR3 is 16 residues long. Solely the CDR3 DNA is kept, with 48 bases framed from the first base. CDR1 and CDR2 (KGHSH, LQKENI) derive from the germline V gene. Sequencing instrument: Illumina NovaSeq 6000. Using 5'RACE with constant-segment primers, TCRalpha and TCRbeta cDNA libraries were constructed, with sample barcodes and unique molecular identifiers added in the process. RNA was extracted from every sample with Trizol reagent. Library amplification was performed in two PCR steps, and a second sample barcode and Illumina TruSeq adapters were introduced in the second step. The libraries were sequenced on an Illumina NovaSeq using 2 x 150 bp paired-end reads. The original methods were these. With migec v1.2.7, reads were demultiplexed and then collapsed into UMI-guided consensus sequences. With mixcr v2.1.11, UMI consensuses were aligned to TRA and TRB V and J templates and assembled into clonotypes. Clonotypes were classified as expanded or contracted when called significant by both edgeR and NoisET, with noise models trained on biological replicates. For edgeR calls, the thresholds were a false discovery rate-adjusted p below 0.01 and a log2 fold-change of 1. PCA with hierarchical clustering of max-normalized trajectories of the 1000 most abundant clonotypes was used as exploratory dynamics analysis. Each responding clone was given a CD4 or CD8 phenotype based on the CD4+ and CD8+ repertoires, which had been sequenced separately. TCRdb's own reprocessing of the public reads used fastp at Q25 and MiXCR and kept productive beta chains. Rows with one shared CDR3 protein collapse into an entry with the most common genes and DNA. These V and J calls originate from TCRdb's pipeline instead of the authors' own analysis. For this sample the table gives approximately 60,000 distinct CDR3 sequences, of which 9.5% were detected only once. Together, the top ten hold more than 0.95% of the sample.

Ficoll-Paque density gradient centrifugation was used to isolate PBMCs. The data were taken from a study of T-cell memory formation after mild COVID-19 (dated by TCRdb to the early 2020s). In the study overall: TCR sequence clusters from the two donors were largely donor specific. T-cell clones expanding and contracting after mild COVID-19 in a couple of donors were tracked by longitudinal TCRalpha and TCRbeta repertoire sequencing. The cohort was made up of two young adult volunteers, one female and one male, who were previously healthy.

Broader findings and caveats from the paper: SARS-CoV-2 specificity of the second-wave clones peaking on day 37 was not confirmed. Contracting CD4+ clones appeared mostly in the CM and EM memory subsets, whereas CD8+ clones were enriched in EMRA. Some responding clones were found in pre-infection memory, which suggests that pre-existing cross-reactive memory T cells took part in the SARS-CoV-2 response. Balanced CD4/CD8 phenotypes were observed for clones contracting from day 15 to 85, whereas a bias towards CD4+ was observed for a second wave of clones expanding from day 15 to 37. Only a couple of mild cases were covered in the study, and larger cohorts including severe cases with pre-infection samples were considered necessary.

The chain is assembled from TRBV18 and TRBJ2-7; matching of 6 bases hints at TRBD2 as the D gene. The source is a man between 18 and 35 years old who had mild COVID-19 (a few samples of this study predate the infection). The sample titles of this study are shuffled in the database, so cell type and time point are left out; the donor was told from shared clones. The sample taken for sequencing was PBMCs or a T cell subset sorted from them (not recorded which). The sequenced DNA: TGTGCCAGCTCACCACCGGCCGGGGGAGCGGCCTACGAGCAGTACTTC. It is translated as CASSPPAGGAAYEQYF.